Presented here are 19 T cell receptor beta chains from one specimen sequenced in a study of identical twins. TCRdb passed the 5' RACE reads through MiXCR, listing each CDR3 protein once. This table holds about 530,000 distinct CDR3 sequences, about a fifth found once. The sample also formed part of further work on yellow fever vaccine responses in identical twins.

The sequenced sample consisted of CD4+ T cells sorted from blood. The source of these receptors is a woman between 18 and 29 years old in good health.

This clonotype was seen only a few times. The chain has TRBV19 and TRBJ2-3, with D hard to call. V shed 6 bases and J shed 0 bases, with 13 bases lying between them. The CDR3 length is 15 residues. Germline V gene data show CDR1 as LNHDA and CDR2 as SQIVND (reference sequence). CDR3 bases: TGTGCCAGTAGCACACAACGGAGTAGCACAGATACGCAGTATTTT. Residues: CASSTQRSSTDTQYF.

The table lists this clonotype with a few counts. This chain connects TRBV5-1 to TRBJ2-5, with D possibly matching TRBD1 (6 bases). The CDR3 runs to 13 residues. V lost 6 bases to trimming and J lost 5 bases, with 14 bases between them. Germline V CDR1 and CDR2: SGHRS, YFSETQ. The CDR3 spells CASNYRVGETQYF. DNA for the CDR3: TGCGCCAGCAACTACAGGGTGGGCGAGACCCAGTACTTC.

Concerning this clonotype: At one end, the junction sequence differs from germline, possibly due to a read error. The J gene is TRBJ2-2, the V gene TRBV3-1, with TRBD2 identical over 9 bases. Germline V lookup: CDR1 LGHDT, CDR2 YNNKEL (reference sequence). CDR3 length: 15 amino acids. CDR3 residues: CATSHFSGSGGELFF. The CDR3 DNA sequence: TGTGCCACCAGCCATTTTAGCGGGAGCGGCGGGGAGCTGTTTTTT.

The genes are TRBV27 and TRBJ2-2; D call uncertain. Trimming removed 6 bases at V and 4 bases at J, with 12 bases between. This CDR3 has 14 amino acids. Germline lookup yields CDR1 MNHEY and CDR2 SMNVEV (reference sequence). The CDR3 DNA sequence: TGTGCCAGCAGGCGGCTGAGAGGCACCGGGGAGCTGTTTTTT. Its translation is CASRRLRGTGELFF.

The chain uses TRBV6-1 and TRBJ1-1, with D maybe TRBD1 (5 bases). Germline CDR1 and CDR2: MNHNS and SASEGT. This CDR3 has 16 residues. Trimming stripped 5 bases from V and 1 base from J, with 17 bases between. CDR3 loop: CASSPLGGGRNTEAFF. The CDR3 bases are TGTGCCAGCAGTCCCCTTGGTGGGGGTCGGAACACTGAAGCTTTCTTT.

In this sample, this clonotype turned up many times. The chain joins TRBV18 to TRBJ2-7; D tentatively reads TRBD1 or TRBD2 (5 bases each). This CDR3 region has 14 residues. Trimming removed 8 bases at V and 1 base at J, with 15 bases between. The germline V gene has CDR1 KGHSH and CDR2 LQKENI. This chain's CDR3 is CASSPRGSSYEQYF. The DNA for the CDR3 is TGTGCCAGCAGCCCCCGGGGCTCATCCTACGAGCAGTACTTC.

V usage is TRBV6-1 and J usage is TRBJ1-5; 7 positions match TRBD1. Germline V gene sequence: CDR1 MNHNS, CDR2 SASEGT. The CDR3 consists of 14 residues. V shed 6 bases, J shed 7 bases, and the junction held 9 bases outside the gene matches. In nucleotides, the CDR3 is TGTGCCAGCAGCCGTGCAGGGGGAGGACAGCCCCAGCATTTT. This sequence encodes CASSRAGGGQPQHF.

The chain is built from TRBV20-1 and TRBJ2-7, with D maybe TRBD2 (5 bases). Trimming removed 7 bases at V and 5 bases at J, with 9 bases between. Per the germline V gene, CDR1 is DFQATT and CDR2 is SNEGSKA (reference sequence). This CDR3 contains 10 residues. The CDR3 nucleotides read TGCAGTGTGGGAGACCACGAGCAGTACTTC. The encoded protein is CSVGDHEQYF.

The sample holds one count of this clonotype. This chain links TRBV5-1 with TRBJ2-3; 11 nucleotides align to TRBD2. Germline CDR1 is SGHRS and CDR2 is YFSETQ. The CDR3 is 15 residues long. The trim removed 2 bases at V and 5 bases at J, leaving 4 bases unmatched. CDR3 residues: CASSFSGRAVDTQYF. The DNA of the CDR3 is TGCGCCAGCAGCTTTAGCGGGAGGGCCGTAGATACGCAGTATTTT. The full variable domain, completed using reference TRBV5-1 and TRBJ2-3, is KAGVTQTPRYLIKTRGQQVTLSCSPISGHRSVSWYQQTPGQGLQFLFEYFSETQRNKGNFPGRFSGRQFSNSRSEMNVSTLELGDSALYLCASSFSGRAVDTQYFGPGTRLTVL.

This clonotype showed up just a few times. The V call is TRBV24-1, the J call TRBJ2-3; D perhaps matches TRBD2 (6 bases). Germline loops: CDR1 KGHDR, CDR2 SFDVKD. This CDR3 has 15 residues. V lost 7 bases and J 2 bases, leaving 15 bases between the germline ends. The DNA of the CDR3 is TGTGCCACCAGCCCACCGGGACTGAACACAGATACGCAGTATTTT. This codes for CATSPPGLNTDTQYF.

V is TRBV5-1 and J is TRBJ2-1; TRBD2 matches at 9 bases. J lost 5 bases, V lost 1 base, and 7 bases had no gene match. The CDR3 is 16 residues long. Per germline, CDR1 SGHRS and CDR2 YFSETQ. The CDR3 coding sequence is TGCGCCAGCAGCTTGCTGTCTAGCGGGAACCACAATGAGCAGTTCTTC. It specifies CASSLLSSGNHNEQFF.

This clonotype turned up a few times. V is TRBV5-1 and J is TRBJ2-3; D gene ambiguous. The ends were cut back, 0 bases at V and 2 bases at J, with 10 bases in the middle. This CDR3 has 15 residues. Germline V lookup: CDR1 SGHRS, CDR2 YFSETQ. The CDR3 is CASSLARPSTDTQYF. CDR3 nucleotide sequence: TGCGCCAGCAGCTTGGCCAGACCATCCACAGATACGCAGTATTTT.

This clonotype was seen a few times. This chain connects TRBV12-3 or TRBV12-4 to TRBJ2-2; D gene ambiguous. V was shortened by 3 bases and J by 7 bases, with 6 bases between the two germline ends. The CDR3 has 12 residues. This chain's CDR3 is CASSFADGELFF. In DNA, the CDR3 is TGTGCCAGCAGTTTCGCGGACGGGGAGCTGTTTTTT.

This clonotype occurred a few times. J is TRBJ2-2 and V is TRBV27, with D perhaps assigned TRBD1 or TRBD2 (5 bases each). Germline CDR1 reads MNHEY; CDR2 reads SMNVEV (reference sequence). Trimming took off 6 bases at V and 7 bases at J, with 18 bases between the two ends. The CDR3 is 15 residues long. The CDR3 region has the DNA TGTGCCAGCAGAAAAGGGGAGATGGTTGGCGGGGAGCTGTTTTTT. This gives the protein CASRKGEMVGGELFF.

There are a few counts of this clonotype. This sequence joins TRBV29-1 and TRBJ2-7; TRBD1 or TRBD2 may be the D gene (5 bases each). From germline, CDR1 is SQVTM and CDR2 ANQGSEA. The CDR3 is 14 amino acids. Trimming left V 2 bases short and J 3 bases short, with 14 bases between. The CDR3 region has the DNA TGCAGCGTTGAAAAAGGGACGGAAAACTACGAGCAGTACTTC. Translating it yields CSVEKGTENYEQYF.

This clonotype has a handful of counts. The V and J genes are TRBV20-1 and TRBJ2-2; 10 positions agree with TRBD2. The length of the CDR3 is 15 residues. The V and J ends lost 1 base and 7 bases, in that order; junction bases with no gene match: 6. CDR1 and CDR2 (germline): DFQATT, SNEGSKA (reference sequence). CDR3 DNA sequence: TGCAGTGCTAGAGCCACCGGACTAGCGGACGGGGAGCTGTTTTTT. It translates to CSARATGLADGELFF.

The table lists this clonotype with a few counts. The chain recombines TRBV7-2 with TRBJ2-1, with D unresolved. The ends were cut back, 0 bases at V and 9 bases at J, with 9 bases in the middle. The CDR3 is 13 residues long. Germline CDR1 is SGHTA and CDR2 is FQGNSA. CDR3 amino acids: CASSLAPGLEQFF. CDR3 sequence (DNA): TGTGCCAGCAGCTTAGCGCCCGGGCTTGAGCAGTTCTTC.

The rearrangement links TRBV29-1 to TRBJ2-1; D not resolved. V shed 6 bases and J shed 7 bases, with 10 bases lying between them. CDR3 length: 11 amino acids. CDR1 and CDR2 (germline): SQVTM, ANQGSEA. CDR3 in DNA: TGCAGCGTGCCAATTGGGAATGAGCAGTTCTTC. Amino acid sequence: CSVPIGNEQFF.

J is TRBJ2-7 and V is TRBV12-3 or TRBV12-4, with D possibly TRBD2 on 6 matching bases. This CDR3 has 13 amino acids. Trimming pared 6 bases from V and 6 bases from J, leaving 15 bases between. The CDR3 loop is CASSLGGRAEQYF. The CDR3, as DNA: TGTGCCAGCAGCCTCGGGGGTAGGGCCGAGCAGTACTTC.